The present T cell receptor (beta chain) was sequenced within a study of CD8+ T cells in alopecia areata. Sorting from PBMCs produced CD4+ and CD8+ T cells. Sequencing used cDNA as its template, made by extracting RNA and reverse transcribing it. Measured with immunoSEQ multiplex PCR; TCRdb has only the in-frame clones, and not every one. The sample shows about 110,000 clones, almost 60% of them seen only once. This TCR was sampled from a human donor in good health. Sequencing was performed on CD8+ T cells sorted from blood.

The DNA of the CDR3 is TGTGCCGCTGGCGACTCCAGGGGCCCCTACGAGCAGTACTTC. As protein: CAAGDSRGPYEQYF. J is TRBJ2-7 and V is TRBV6-5, with a possible D match to TRBD1 (6 bases). Per the germline V gene, CDR1 is MNHEY and CDR2 is SVGAGI. The V and J ends lost 11 bases and 2 bases respectively, with 19 bases between them. The CDR3 is 14 residues long.